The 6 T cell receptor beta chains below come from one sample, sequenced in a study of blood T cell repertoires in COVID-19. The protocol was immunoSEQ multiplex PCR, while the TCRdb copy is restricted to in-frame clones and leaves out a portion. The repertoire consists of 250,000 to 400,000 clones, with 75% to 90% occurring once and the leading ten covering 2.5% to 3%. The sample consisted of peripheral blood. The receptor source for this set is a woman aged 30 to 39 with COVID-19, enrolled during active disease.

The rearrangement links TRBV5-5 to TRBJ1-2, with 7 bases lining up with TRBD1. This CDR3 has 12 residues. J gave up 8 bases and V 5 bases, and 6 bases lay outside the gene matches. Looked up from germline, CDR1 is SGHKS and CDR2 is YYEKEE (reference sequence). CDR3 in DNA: TGTGCCAGCAGTCCCACAGGGGAGGGCTACACCTTC. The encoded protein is CASSPTGEGYTF.

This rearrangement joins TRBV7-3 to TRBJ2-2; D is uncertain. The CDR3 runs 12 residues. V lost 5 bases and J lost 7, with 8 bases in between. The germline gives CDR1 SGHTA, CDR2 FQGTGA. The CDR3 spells CASSPFLGELFF. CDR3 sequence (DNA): TGTGCCAGCAGCCCCTTTCTCGGGGAGCTGTTTTTT.

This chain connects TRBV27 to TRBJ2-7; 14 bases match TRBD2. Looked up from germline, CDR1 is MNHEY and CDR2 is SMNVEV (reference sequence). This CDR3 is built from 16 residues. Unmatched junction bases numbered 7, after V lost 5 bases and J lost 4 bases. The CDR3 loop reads CASSLSRLAGGYEQYF. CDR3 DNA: TGTGCCAGCAGTCTTTCCCGACTAGCGGGAGGGTACGAGCAGTACTTC.

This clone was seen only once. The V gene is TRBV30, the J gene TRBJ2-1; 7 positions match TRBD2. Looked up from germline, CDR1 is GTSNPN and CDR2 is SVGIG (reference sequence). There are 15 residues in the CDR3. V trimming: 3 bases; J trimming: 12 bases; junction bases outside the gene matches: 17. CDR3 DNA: TGTGCCTGGAGGATGGGCGGGAGTATCTATGAGGTGCAGTTCTTC. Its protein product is CAWRMGGSIYEVQFF.

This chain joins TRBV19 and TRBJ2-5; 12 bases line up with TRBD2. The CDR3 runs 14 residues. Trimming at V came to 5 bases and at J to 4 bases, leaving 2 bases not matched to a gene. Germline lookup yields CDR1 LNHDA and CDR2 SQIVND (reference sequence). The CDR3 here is CASSALAGGETQYF. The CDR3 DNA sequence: TGTGCCAGTAGTGCACTAGCGGGAGGAGAGACCCAGTACTTC.

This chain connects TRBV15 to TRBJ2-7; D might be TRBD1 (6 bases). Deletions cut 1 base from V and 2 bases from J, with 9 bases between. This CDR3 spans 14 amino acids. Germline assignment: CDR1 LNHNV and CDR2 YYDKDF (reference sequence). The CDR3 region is CATSRGGLTYEQYF. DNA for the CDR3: TGTGCCACCAGCAGAGGGGGGCTTACCTACGAGCAGTACTTC.